The rows below give T cell receptor beta chains drawn from one sample of a study of blood T cell repertoires in COVID-19. This table comes from immunoSEQ multiplex PCR, and its TCRdb copy is limited to in-frame clones, with some not included. The data show about 130,000 clones, more than 80% seen once. Sequenced: PBMCs or T cells enriched from blood (not recorded which). These receptor sequences come from a man aged 45 to 65 who had recovered from COVID-19. CDR3s include the opening cysteine and the closing phenylalanine or tryptophan. The D gene is left open where the match is weak. A clone size is listed for some rows: how often the clone was seen (once, few, many), or a class if it is expanded.

J gene,D gene,V gene,clone size,CDR3 DNA,CDR3 protein
TRBJ2-1,.,TRBV9,.,TGTGCCAGCAGCGTTACTGGAGGGTGGTTCGAGCAGTTCTTC,CASSVTGGWFEQFF
TRBJ1-1,TRBD1,TRBV5-1,.,TGCGCCAGCAGCTGGACAGGGACGAACACTGAAGCTTTCTTT,CASSWTGTNTEAFF
TRBJ1-5,.,TRBV6-1,.,TGTGCCAGCAGTGGGGACTTCGGTCAGCCCCAGCATTTT,CASSGDFGQPQHF
TRBJ2-2,TRBD2,TRBV7-3,.,TGTGCCAGCAGCTTAACGCTTGCGGGAGCTTTGAACACCGGGGAGCTGTTTTTT,CASSLTLAGALNTGELFF
TRBJ2-3,.,TRBV7-2,.,TGTGCCAGCAGCTTAGCGGGGCAGGCAGATACGCAGTATTTT,CASSLAGQADTQYF
TRBJ2-7,TRBD2,TRBV18,.,TGTGCCAGCTCAAGAGGGACTAGCGGCTCCTCCTACGAGCAGTACTTC,CASSRGTSGSSYEQYF
TRBJ1-1,.,TRBV3-1/TRBV3-2,.,TGTGCCAGCAGCCGGGACATACACCCGTACACTGAAGCTTTCTTT,CASSRDIHPYTEAFF
TRBJ1-3,.,TRBV18,.,TGTGCCAGCTCACCCTCGGGACAAGGGCCTGGAAACACCATATATTTT,CASSPSGQGPGNTIYF
TRBJ2-3,.,TRBV2,.,TGTGCCACCAGACCCCGGGGTGGTACAGATACGCAGTATTTT,CATRPRGGTDTQYF
TRBJ2-5,TRBD2,TRBV5-1,.,TGCGCCAGCAGCTTGGTAGCGGGAGAGGGAGAGACCCAGTACTTC,CASSLVAGEGETQYF
TRBJ1-1,.,TRBV7-3,.,TGTGCCAGCAGCTTACCCCGAGCGGCGGCGGCTAACACTGAAGCTTTCTTT,CASSLPRAAAANTEAFF
TRBJ1-2,.,TRBV15,.,TGTGCCACCAGCAGAGGGGGGGTCGGCTATGGCTACACCTTC,CATSRGGVGYGYTF
TRBJ1-4,.,TRBV4-2,.,TGTGCCAGCAGCCCTCACACAACTAATGAAAAACTGTTTTTT,CASSPHTTNEKLFF
TRBJ1-2,TRBD1,TRBV28,.,TGTGCCAGCAGCTCAGGGGGGCCCCTAACTCCCTATGGCTACACCTTC,CASSSGGPLTPYGYTF
TRBJ1-2,.,TRBV30,.,TGTGCCTGGAGTGTGGGGGGGGTCTCCGGCTACACCTTC,CAWSVGGVSGYTF
TRBJ1-4,.,TRBV18,.,TGTGCCAGCTCACCAGTCCGCGACTTGGCTAATGAAAAACTGTTTTTT,CASSPVRDLANEKLFF
TRBJ2-6,.,TRBV7-2,.,TGTGCCAGCACCCTAAAGGTGGGGGGTGGGGCCAACGTCCTGACTTTC,CASTLKVGGGANVLTF
TRBJ1-1,.,TRBV7-3,once,TGTGCCAGCAGCTCGGGACAATCGAACACTGAAGCTTTCTTT,CASSSGQSNTEAFF
TRBJ1-5,.,TRBV28,.,TGTGCCAGCACCAAAGAGGTTCGGCCCCAGCATTTT,CASTKEVRPQHF
TRBJ2-3,TRBD2,TRBV11-3,once,TGTGCCAGCAGCTCTCGGACTAGCGGGGGGGACCATGACCCAGATACGCAGTATTTT,CASSSRTSGGDHDPDTQYF
TRBJ1-3,.,TRBV15,.,TGTGCCACCAGCAGACAAAGACAGGACTCTGGAAACACCATATATTTT,CATSRQRQDSGNTIYF
TRBJ1-3,.,TRBV7-2,.,TGTGCCAGCAGCTTACTGGCAGGCTTTTCAGGAAACACCATATATTTT,CASSLLAGFSGNTIYF
TRBJ2-2,TRBD2,TRBV10-1,.,TGCGCCAGCAGGAGACTAGCGGGGCGGCGGCCGAACACCGGGGAGCTGTTTTTT,CASRRLAGRRPNTGELFF
TRBJ1-3,.,TRBV6-5,.,TGTGCCAGCAGAACATACTCTGGAAACACCATATATTTT,CASRTYSGNTIYF
TRBJ2-4,.,TRBV3-1/TRBV3-2,.,TGTGCCAGCAGCCAAGAGGCCCTTACCAAAAACATTCAGTACTTC,CASSQEALTKNIQYF
TRBJ2-5,.,TRBV28,once,TGTGCCAGCAACAACGTAATGGTAGAGACCCAGTACTTC,CASNNVMVETQYF
TRBJ2-1,.,TRBV11-3,.,TGTGCCAGCAGCTTATCAAATGAGCAGTTCTTC,CASSLSNEQFF
TRBJ2-3,TRBD2,TRBV2,.,TGTGCCAGCAGTGCCCGGACTAGCGGAGATACGCAGTATTTT,CASSARTSGDTQYF
TRBJ2-3,TRBD2,TRBV3-1/TRBV3-2,.,TGTGCCAGCAGCCCGTGGCGGGGAGGGACAGATACGCAGTATTTT,CASSPWRGGTDTQYF
TRBJ1-4,.,TRBV6-4,.,TGTGCCAGCAGTGACGGGGTTCGGCTGAGGGCAACTAATGAAAAACTGTTTTTT,CASSDGVRLRATNEKLFF
TRBJ2-3,TRBD2,TRBV5-5,.,TGTGCCAGCAGCTCGGCGGGGGCAGATACGCAGTATTTT,CASSSAGADTQYF
TRBJ1-2,.,TRBV6-5,.,TGTGCCAGCAGTTACGACAGGTCTTTCTATGGCTACACCTTC,CASSYDRSFYGYTF
TRBJ2-3,.,TRBV4-3,.,TGCGCCAGCAGCCAAGCGAGTTTAGAGGAGCGGCGGATGGATACGCAGTATTTT,CASSQASLEERRMDTQYF
TRBJ2-1,TRBD2,TRBV7-3,.,TGTGCCAGCAGCCCGGGACTAGCGGGGGTGGTTGAGCAGTTCTTC,CASSPGLAGVVEQFF
TRBJ2-2,.,TRBV5-8,once,.,CASSFAGGAPFF
TRBJ1-4,.,TRBV27,.,TGTGCCAGCAGTTCGTATGACACCTCTAATGAAAAACTGTTTTTT,CASSSYDTSNEKLFF
TRBJ1-5,.,TRBV18,.,TGTGCCAGCTCACCACTCCAGGCCGAGAGCAATCAGCCCCAGCATTTT,CASSPLQAESNQPQHF
TRBJ2-3,TRBD1,TRBV11-2,.,TGTGCCAGCAGCTCTTACAGGGGCGTTATTATCGCGGATACGCAGTATTTT,CASSSYRGVIIADTQYF
TRBJ2-3,.,TRBV3-1/TRBV3-2,.,TGTGCCAGCAGCCAAGATGTATGGCGGAGTACGCAGTATTTT,CASSQDVWRSTQYF
TRBJ2-1,.,TRBV7-2,.,TGTGCCAGCAGCCCGAACGGACTTTACAATGAGCAGTTCTTC,CASSPNGLYNEQFF
TRBJ1-1,.,TRBV28,.,TGTGCCAGCAGTTTAAGAGCCTGGCTCAGGACTTTCTTT,CASSLRAWLRTFF
TRBJ1-2,TRBD1,TRBV6-1,.,TGTGCCAGCAGTGAAAATAGGGGGACAGGTGGCTACACCTTC,CASSENRGTGGYTF
TRBJ2-2,.,TRBV29-1,.,TGCAGCGTTTCAGAGAATCCGGGGTCCGGGGAGCTGTTTTTT,CSVSENPGSGELFF
TRBJ2-7,TRBD1,TRBV18,.,TGTGCCAGCTCACCCCTGGACAGGGGGGTTGAAGGCGAGCAGTACTTC,CASSPLDRGVEGEQYF
TRBJ1-6,.,TRBV3-1/TRBV3-2,.,TGTGCCAGCAGCCAAGGGCGGTATAATTCACCCCTCCACTTT,CASSQGRYNSPLHF
TRBJ2-2,TRBD1,TRBV11-2,.,TGTGCCAGCAGCGCCATCAGGGGGCAAGCCGGGGAGCTGTTTTTT,CASSAIRGQAGELFF
TRBJ1-6,.,TRBV9,once,TGTGCCAGCAGCGCCAAAGGGGGTTCTGATAATTCACCCCTCCACTTT,CASSAKGGSDNSPLHF
TRBJ1-1,.,TRBV24-1,.,TGTGCCACCAGTGATAGGGAGCTCGGACAGAGGAACACTGAAGCTTTCTTT,CATSDRELGQRNTEAFF
TRBJ1-6,.,TRBV7-9,.,TGTGCCAGCAGCTCCGGTAATTCACCCCTCCACTTT,CASSSGNSPLHF
TRBJ2-1,TRBD2,TRBV5-1,.,TGCGCCAGCAGCTTGGTGACTAGCGGGAGCTCCTACAATGAGCAGTTCTTC,CASSLVTSGSSYNEQFF
TRBJ1-2,.,TRBV11-1,.,TGTGCCAGCAGCCGGGTAGGGGGAGCTAACTATGGCTACACCTTC,CASSRVGGANYGYTF
TRBJ2-3,TRBD2,TRBV7-3,.,TGTGCCAGCAGCGTGCGCCGACTAGCGGGGGCCACAGATACGCAGTATTTT,CASSVRRLAGATDTQYF
TRBJ1-2,.,TRBV6-2/TRBV6-3,.,TGTGCCAGCAGTTACTTAGTAGAGGACTATGGCTACACCTTC,CASSYLVEDYGYTF
TRBJ1-1,TRBD1,TRBV5-1,.,TGCGCCAGCGACCAAGGACAGGGCGGGGAAGCTTTCTTT,CASDQGQGGEAFF
TRBJ1-5,TRBD1,TRBV19,.,TGTGCCAGTAGGAAGGGACAGGGGGCGATCGATCAGCCCCAGCATTTT,CASRKGQGAIDQPQHF